The clone carrying this T cell receptor beta chain showed up many times. Its target is not known. TCR beta CDR3 region amplification was performed from RNA transcripts. The primer set for the first-round RT-PCR of the TCR CDR3 was HTBI. In TCRdb, the multiplex PCR reads were re-called with MiXCR into one record per CDR3 protein. The sample holds about 420,000 distinct CDR3 sequences, around a sixth seen once. This record comes from a study of T cells in Graves' hyperthyroidism and ophthalmopathy. Study-level points and caveats: Ophthalmopathy was identified by the model a median 6.5 months ahead of onset.

Stability of Graves' hyperthyroidism was defined as absent ophthalmopathy progression within 18 months. Used for diagnoses were clinical symptoms, serum thyroxine and TRAb, thyroid ultrasound and orbital computed tomography. V dropped 6 bases and J dropped 5 bases, with 22 bases sitting between them. Per the germline V gene, CDR1 is MDHEN and CDR2 is SYDVKM. This CDR3 comprises 16 residues. Sequencing was performed on blood. The clonotype originates from a woman under 30 with Graves' hyperthyroidism. This chain uses TRBV28 with TRBJ1-2; D may be TRBD1 (5 bases). CDR3 nucleotide sequence: TGTGCCAGCAGCCTAGATGGCGTGAAGGGGTTGTATGGCTACACCTTC. As protein: CASSLDGVKGLYGYTF.